This T cell receptor beta chain was sequenced in a study of blood T cell repertoires in COVID-19. For the study at large: Sites in the United States, Italy and Spain provided acute and convalescent COVID-19 samples. Nucleic acid was either cDNA or gDNA, and it came from T cells, B-cell-depleted T cells, or PBMCs.

Authors' methods: Estimated nucleated cell counts came from reference gene primer amplification. The protocol was immunoSEQ multiplex PCR, while the TCRdb copy is restricted to in-frame clones and leaves out a portion. The DNA gave D and trimming, while V, J and clone size come from that table. The table lists roughly 280,000 clones, 75% to 90% of them singletons, with about 4.6% in the top ten. The source of this sequence is a man aged 55-75 years who had recovered from COVID-19. Sequenced sample: peripheral blood.

As DNA, the CDR3 is TGTGCCAGCAGCAAGGGACTAGCGGGAATAGAGACCCAGTACTTC. Translated: CASSKGLAGIETQYF. This rearrangement joins TRBV5-8 to TRBJ2-5; TRBD2 aligns across 13 bases. The length of the CDR3 is 15 residues. The trim removed 4 bases at V and 4 bases at J, leaving 4 bases unmatched. CDR1 is SGHTS, CDR2 YDEGEE, per germline.